Described below is a single T cell receptor beta chain sequence and its context. CDR3 size: 15 residues. Per germline, CDR1 MDHEN and CDR2 SYDVKM. Unmatched junction bases numbered 8, after V lost 7 bases and J lost 3 bases. This specimen belongs to a study of T cell changes during pregnancy in multiple sclerosis. TCRdb's copy holds only in-frame clones and misses some; the assay was immunoSEQ multiplex PCR. Altogether about 59,000 clones are present, less than 95% being singletons, with the ten largest covering over 2%. This clonotype was obtained from a female donor with multiple sclerosis, enrolled in a pregnancy study. The sample was CD8+ T cells from peripheral blood mononuclear cells, taken after pregnancy. The chain carries TRBV28 and TRBJ2-1; 8 bases align to TRBD2. The CDR3 is CASNEETSVYNEQFF. The CDR3 region has the DNA TGTGCCAGCAATGAGGAGACTAGCGTCTACAATGAGCAGTTCTTC.